The T cell receptor beta chain described here comes from a study of blood T cell repertoires in COVID-19 (dated by TCRdb to about 2020). Some background on the complete study: The collaborator samples originated in the United States, Italy and Spain and spanned the acute and convalescent phases of COVID-19. Sample metadata almost always included a de-identified subject ID, COVID-19 status, age in years and sex. The dataset comprised deeply sampled blood TCRbeta repertoires from subjects exposed to, actively infected with, or recovered from COVID-19. Where HLA class I and class II types were available, the types were taken from metadata supplied by the sample provider, not from assay-based typing. The prospective study material was composed of cDNA or gDNA derived from T cells, B-cell-depleted T cells, or PBMCs. The samples were drawn from two sources: the first 160 participants of the ongoing ImmuneRACE study, and 1,000 to 1,500 subjects contributed by 6 global collaborators. The repertoires were released in a freely available public database meant as a resource for research on the immune response to SARS-CoV-2. Beyond this particular receptor, the publication reports: The quantity of clinical and demographic metadata differed by source and by participant and was supplied without curation.

The immunoSEQ Assay, a bias-controlled multiplex PCR, was used to amplify TCRbeta CDR3 regions from genomic DNA. The study's processing was this. Within the assay, amplification of reference gene primers was used to estimate how many nucleated cells each sample contained. Sequence reads were collapsed and filtered to measure the absolute abundance of every unique TCRbeta CDR3 rearrangement. Productive Simpson clonality was computed per sample as the square root of Simpson's diversity index over productive rearrangements. Imported from immuneACCESS, the table was reduced by TCRdb to in-frame sequences with V and J called. These copies leave out some clones; in studies compared against another copy, an unresolved V gene accounts for under half, and the cause of the remainder is not known. V and J calls and clone size are given by that table; D and trimming were obtained from the DNA. Across this sample there are about 100,000 clones, with 75% to 95% seen only once. The top ten clones comprise roughly 1.3% of the sample.

V was cut back by 1 base and J by 2 bases, leaving a gap of 12 bases between them. The germline V gene provides CDR1 SGHTA and CDR2 FQGTGA. Including the terminal cysteine and phenylalanine, the CDR3 comprises 15 residues. The CDR3 DNA has 45 bases and is translated from base 1. To note about this clone: Its cognate antigen has yet to be identified. No qualities accompany the bases; no much larger clone lies one base away.

Each collaborating institution followed its own protocols to collect whole blood in K2EDTA tubes. Collaborator samples were shipped for TCRbeta analysis as frozen whole blood, isolated PBMCs, or DNA extracted from either sample type. Recombination connected TRBV7-3 to TRBJ2-7, with TRBD2 tentatively as D gene (6 bases match). The receptor's source is a woman under 40 with acute or convalescent COVID-19. The sample taken for sequencing was peripheral blood. The CDR3 protein: CASSLSPSDTYEQYF. The sequenced DNA: TGTGCCAGCAGCTTAAGCCCTAGCGACACCTACGAGCAGTACTTC. This CDR3, with the reference TRBV7-3 and TRBJ2-7 proteins standing in past its ends, gives the full variable domain GAGVSQTPSNKVTEKGKYVELRCDPISGHTALYWYRQSLGQGPEFLIYFQGTGAADDSGLPNDRFFAVRPEGSVSTLKIQRTERGDSAVYLCASSLSPSDTYEQYFGPGTRLTVT.